This T cell receptor (beta chain) was captured in a study of glioma-infiltrating T cells after dendritic cell vaccination (dated by TCRdb to the mid-2010s). Describing the broader study: A cohort of some 15 glioblastoma patients from Phase I and II dendritic cell vaccination trials was included, of whom 9 were newly diagnosed and 6 had recurrent disease. Survival after dendritic cell vaccination was correlated with TCR sequencing metrics such as TIL content and the overlap between tumor and blood repertoires. The vaccine was prepared from monocyte-derived dendritic cells that were cultured for roughly 7 days with IL-4 and GM-CSF and then pulsed overnight with autologous tumor lysate. Each patient got three intradermal injections of the dendritic cell vaccine, spaced at biweekly intervals, in the arm below the axilla. Between about 2002 and 2013, the patients were given dendritic cell vaccination pulsed with autologous tumor lysate. Deep sequencing of TCR beta CDR3 regions was used to quantify tumor-infiltrating lymphocyte content and compare tumor and blood repertoires in dendritic cell-vaccinated glioblastoma patients. Summary of the overall study and its limitations: The three-group TCR overlap response model was characterized as speculative, and prospective validation of the model was stated to be required. The cohort was small and heterogeneous, few patients had complete blood and tumor sets, and even fewer had initial-recurrent tumor pairs. Longer time to progression and overall survival after dendritic cell vaccination were predicted by higher estimated pretreatment TIL content. TCR clonality showed no direct relationship with survival, which suggests that a diverse polyclonal response may matter.

As to this clone: Its antigen is still unknown. No much larger clonotype is one base removed from it; base qualities were not supplied.

Trimming removed 3 bases from V and 8 bases from J, leaving 15 bases between the germline ends. Per the germline V gene, SGHDT is the CDR1 and YYEEEE is the CDR2. From its cysteine to its phenylalanine, the CDR3 spans 14 amino acids. The sequence is cut down to CDR3 DNA, 42 bases in frame from base 1. The immunoSEQ assay amplified TCRB CDR3 regions from 1.5 to 2.5 micrograms of genomic DNA, or from all available DNA when less than that amount was available. Multiplex PCR used 60 forward primers for TCR V beta segments and 13 reverse primers for J beta segments. To estimate reads per starting template, synthetic control templates were spiked into each sample at limiting dilution. The Illumina HiSeq System generated 87 bp sequencing reads. The paper's data handling went like this. To remove PCR and sequencing errors, closely related sequences were merged with a nearest neighbor algorithm. TCR overlap was measured as the percentage of unique tumor TCR beta sequences also present in the same patient's peripheral blood. TCRdb stores this immuneACCESS table with in-frame sequences only. Part of the clones is absent; in the studies checked, under half of the shortfall reflects unresolved V genes, and no reason is known for the rest. For V, J and clone size, that table is used; D and trimming come from the DNA. Recorded for this sample are under 100,000 clones; more than 75% of them occurred a single time. The ten biggest clones cover 2.5% to 3% of the sample.

Selection of patients required sufficient residual fresh-frozen tumor tissue and over two years of available survival data. An isocitrate dehydrogenase mutation was not carried by any of the glioblastoma patients, although molecular status was otherwise variable. PBMC were collected before vaccination, two weeks after the third vaccination, and at tumor progression when it occurred. Genomic DNA was extracted with the Qiagen DNeasy Blood extraction Kit. The specimen comprised blood, sampled before dendritic cell vaccination. The chain joins TRBV5-6 to TRBJ2-1; matching of 6 bases hints at TRBD1 as the D gene. The TCR comes from a human donor with glioblastoma. The CDR3 loop reads CASSWGLASDEQFF. The bases are TGTGCCAGCAGCTGGGGGCTAGCTAGTGATGAGCAGTTCTTC.